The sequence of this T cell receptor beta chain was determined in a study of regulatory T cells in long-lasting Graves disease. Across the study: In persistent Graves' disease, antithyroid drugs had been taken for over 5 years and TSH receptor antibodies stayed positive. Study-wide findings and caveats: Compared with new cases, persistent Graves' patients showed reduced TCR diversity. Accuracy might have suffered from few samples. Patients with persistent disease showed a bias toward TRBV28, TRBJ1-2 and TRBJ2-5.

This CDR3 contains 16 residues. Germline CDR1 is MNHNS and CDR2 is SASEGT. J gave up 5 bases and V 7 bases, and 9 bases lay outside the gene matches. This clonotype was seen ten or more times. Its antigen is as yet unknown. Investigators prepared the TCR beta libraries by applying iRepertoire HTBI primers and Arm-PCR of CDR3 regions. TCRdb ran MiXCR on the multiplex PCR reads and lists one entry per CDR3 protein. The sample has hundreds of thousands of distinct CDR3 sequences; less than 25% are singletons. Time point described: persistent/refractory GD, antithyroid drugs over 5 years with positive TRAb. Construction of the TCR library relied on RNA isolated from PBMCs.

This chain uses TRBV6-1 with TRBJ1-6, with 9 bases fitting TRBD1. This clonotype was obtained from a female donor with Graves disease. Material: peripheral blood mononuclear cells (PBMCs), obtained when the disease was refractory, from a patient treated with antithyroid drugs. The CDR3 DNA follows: TGTGCCAGCATCTCGACAGGGGGGCTTCATAATTCACCCCTCCACTTT. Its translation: CASISTGGLHNSPLHF.